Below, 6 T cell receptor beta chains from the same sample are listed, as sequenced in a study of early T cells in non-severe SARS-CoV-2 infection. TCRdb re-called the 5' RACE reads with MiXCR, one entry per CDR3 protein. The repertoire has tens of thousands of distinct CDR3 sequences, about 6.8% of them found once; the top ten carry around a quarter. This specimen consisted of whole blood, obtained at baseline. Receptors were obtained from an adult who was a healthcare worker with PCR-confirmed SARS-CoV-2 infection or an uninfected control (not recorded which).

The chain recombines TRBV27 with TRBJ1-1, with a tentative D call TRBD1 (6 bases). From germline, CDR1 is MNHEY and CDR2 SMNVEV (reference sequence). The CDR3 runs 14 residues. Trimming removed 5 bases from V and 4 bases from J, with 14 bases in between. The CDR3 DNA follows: TGTGCCAGCAGTACTAATACAGGGCTCACTGAAGCTTTCTTT. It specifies CASSTNTGLTEAFF.

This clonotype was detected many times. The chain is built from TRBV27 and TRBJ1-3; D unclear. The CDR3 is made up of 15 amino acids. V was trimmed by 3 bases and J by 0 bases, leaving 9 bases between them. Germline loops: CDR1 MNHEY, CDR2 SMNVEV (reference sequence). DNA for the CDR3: TGTGCCAGCAGTTTTGGACGGAACTCTGGAAACACCATATATTTT. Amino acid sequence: CASSFGRNSGNTIYF.

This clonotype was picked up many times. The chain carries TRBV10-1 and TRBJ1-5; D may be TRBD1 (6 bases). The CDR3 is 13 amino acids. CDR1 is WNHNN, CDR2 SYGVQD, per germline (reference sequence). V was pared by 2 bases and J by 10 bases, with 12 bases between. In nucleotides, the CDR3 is TGCGCCAGCAGTGAGATAGCACAGGGTCCCCAGCATTTT. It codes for CASSEIAQGPQHF.

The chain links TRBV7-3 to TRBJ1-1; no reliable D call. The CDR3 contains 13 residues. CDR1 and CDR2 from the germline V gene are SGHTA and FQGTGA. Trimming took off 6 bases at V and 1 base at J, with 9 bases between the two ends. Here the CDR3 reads CASSAGGNTEAFF. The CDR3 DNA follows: TGTGCCAGCAGTGCCGGTGGGAACACTGAAGCTTTCTTT.

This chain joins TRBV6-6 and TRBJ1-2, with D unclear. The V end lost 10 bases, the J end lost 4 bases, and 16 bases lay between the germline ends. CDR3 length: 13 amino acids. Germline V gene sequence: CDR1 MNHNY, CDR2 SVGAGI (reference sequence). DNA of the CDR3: TGTGCCACCGTTGAGACGGACTTCTATGGCTACACCTTC. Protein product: CATVETDFYGYTF.

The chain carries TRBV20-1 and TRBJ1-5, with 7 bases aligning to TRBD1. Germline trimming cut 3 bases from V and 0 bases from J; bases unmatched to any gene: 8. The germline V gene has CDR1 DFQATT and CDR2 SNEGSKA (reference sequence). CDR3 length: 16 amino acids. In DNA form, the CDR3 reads TGCAGTGCTAGTCCGGACAGGACCAGTAGCAATCAGCCCCAGCATTTT. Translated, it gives CSASPDRTSSNQPQHF.